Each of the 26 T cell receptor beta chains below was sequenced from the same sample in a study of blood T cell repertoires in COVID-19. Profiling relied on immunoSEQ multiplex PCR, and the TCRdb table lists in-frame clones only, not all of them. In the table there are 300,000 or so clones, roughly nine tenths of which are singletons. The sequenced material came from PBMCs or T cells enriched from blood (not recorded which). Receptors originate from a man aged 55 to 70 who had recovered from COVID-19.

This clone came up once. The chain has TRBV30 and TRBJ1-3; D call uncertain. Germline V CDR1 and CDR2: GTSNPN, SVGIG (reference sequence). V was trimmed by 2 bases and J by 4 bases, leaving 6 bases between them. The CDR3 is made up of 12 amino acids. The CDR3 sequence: CAWSHSGNTIYF. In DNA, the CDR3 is TGTGCCTGGAGTCACTCCGGAAACACCATATATTTT.

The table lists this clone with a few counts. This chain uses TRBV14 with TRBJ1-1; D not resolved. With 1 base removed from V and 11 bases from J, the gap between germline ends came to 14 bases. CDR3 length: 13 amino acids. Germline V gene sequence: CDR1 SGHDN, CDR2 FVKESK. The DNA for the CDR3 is TGTGCCAGCAGCCAAGTGCCAGGCAGTAGGGCTTTCTTT. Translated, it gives CASSQVPGSRAFF.

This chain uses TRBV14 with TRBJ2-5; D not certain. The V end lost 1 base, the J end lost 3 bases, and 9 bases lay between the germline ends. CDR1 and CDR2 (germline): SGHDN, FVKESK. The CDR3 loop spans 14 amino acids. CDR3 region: CASSQVSAEETQYF. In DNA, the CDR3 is TGTGCCAGCAGCCAAGTATCCGCGGAAGAGACCCAGTACTTC.

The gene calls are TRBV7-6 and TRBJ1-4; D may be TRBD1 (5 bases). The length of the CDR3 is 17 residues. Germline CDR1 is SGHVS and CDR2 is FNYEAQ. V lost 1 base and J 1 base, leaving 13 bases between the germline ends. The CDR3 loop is CASSLGAGQGTNEKLFF. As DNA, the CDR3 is TGTGCCAGCAGCTTAGGGGCAGGGCAGGGAACTAATGAAAAACTGTTTTTT.

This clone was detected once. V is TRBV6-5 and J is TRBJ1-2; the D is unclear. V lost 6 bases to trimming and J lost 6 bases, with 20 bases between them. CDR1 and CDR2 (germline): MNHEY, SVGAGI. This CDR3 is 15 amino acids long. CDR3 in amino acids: CASSPIMEASNGYTF. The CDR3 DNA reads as TGTGCCAGCAGCCCCATAATGGAGGCCAGCAATGGCTACACCTTC.

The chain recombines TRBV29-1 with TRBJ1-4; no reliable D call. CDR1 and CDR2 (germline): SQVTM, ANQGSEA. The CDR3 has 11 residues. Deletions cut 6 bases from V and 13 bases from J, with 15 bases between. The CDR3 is CSVGSEEPLFF. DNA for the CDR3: TGCAGCGTGGGCAGTGAGGAGCCACTGTTTTTT.

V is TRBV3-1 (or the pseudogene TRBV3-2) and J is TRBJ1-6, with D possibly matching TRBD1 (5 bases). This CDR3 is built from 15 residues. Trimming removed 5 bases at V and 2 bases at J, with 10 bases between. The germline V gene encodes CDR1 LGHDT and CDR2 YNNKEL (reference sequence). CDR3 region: CASSWDFTYNSPLHF. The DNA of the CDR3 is TGTGCCAGCAGCTGGGACTTCACCTATAATTCACCCCTCCACTTT.

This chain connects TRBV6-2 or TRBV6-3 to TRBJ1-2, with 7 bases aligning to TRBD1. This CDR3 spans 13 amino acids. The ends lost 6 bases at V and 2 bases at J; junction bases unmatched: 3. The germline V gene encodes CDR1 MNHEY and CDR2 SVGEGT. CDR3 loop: CASSKGQNYGYTF. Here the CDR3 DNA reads TGTGCCAGCAGCAAGGGACAGAACTATGGCTACACCTTC.

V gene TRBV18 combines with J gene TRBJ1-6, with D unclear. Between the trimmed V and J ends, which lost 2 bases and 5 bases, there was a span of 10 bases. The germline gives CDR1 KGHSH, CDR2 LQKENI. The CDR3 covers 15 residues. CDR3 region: CASSPSPRNNSPLHF. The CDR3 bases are TGTGCCAGCTCACCATCCCCCAGAAATAATTCACCCCTCCACTTT.

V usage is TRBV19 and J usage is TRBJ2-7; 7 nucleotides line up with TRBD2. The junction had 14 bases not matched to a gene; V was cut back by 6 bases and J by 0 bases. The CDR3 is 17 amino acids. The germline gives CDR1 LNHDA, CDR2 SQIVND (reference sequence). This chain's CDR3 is CASSTDPRGWYSYEQYF. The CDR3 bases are TGTGCCAGTAGCACGGACCCGCGGGGGTGGTACTCCTACGAGCAGTACTTC.

The DNA for the CDR3 is TGCGCCAGCAGCCCAGGGACACCGGACACTGAAGCTTTCTTT. This codes for CASSPGTPDTEAFF. V gene TRBV5-1 combines with J gene TRBJ1-1; D may be TRBD1 (6 bases). V lost 4 bases, J lost 3 bases, and 13 bases lay in between. The CDR3 has 14 residues. Germline CDR1 is SGHRS and CDR2 is YFSETQ.

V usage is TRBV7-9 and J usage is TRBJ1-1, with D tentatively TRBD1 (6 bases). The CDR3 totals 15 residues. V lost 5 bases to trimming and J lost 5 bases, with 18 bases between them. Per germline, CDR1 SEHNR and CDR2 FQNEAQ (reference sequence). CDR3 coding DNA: TGTGCCAGCAGCCAGGGAACAGGGTTGAGGACTGAAGCTTTCTTT. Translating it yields CASSQGTGLRTEAFF.

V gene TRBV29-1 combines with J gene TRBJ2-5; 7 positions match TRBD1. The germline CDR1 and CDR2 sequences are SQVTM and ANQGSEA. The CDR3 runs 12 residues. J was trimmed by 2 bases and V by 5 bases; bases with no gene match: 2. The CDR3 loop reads CSVTTGQETQYF. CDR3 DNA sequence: TGCAGCGTTACGACAGGGCAAGAGACCCAGTACTTC.

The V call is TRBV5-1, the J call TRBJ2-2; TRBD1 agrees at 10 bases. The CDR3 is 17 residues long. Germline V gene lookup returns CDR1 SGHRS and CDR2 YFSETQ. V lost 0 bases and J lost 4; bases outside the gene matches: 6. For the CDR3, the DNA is TGCGCCAGCAGCTTGGATCGGGACAGGGGTCTCACCGGGGAGCTGTTTTTT. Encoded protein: CASSLDRDRGLTGELFF.

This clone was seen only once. DNA for the CDR3: TGTGCCAGCAGTGGTACCGGGACAGGGGGTCAGCCCCAGCATTTT. Protein sequence: CASSGTGTGGQPQHF. The rearrangement uses TRBV2 and TRBJ1-5; 11 bases line up with TRBD1. The CDR3 sequence is 15 residues long. Germline-derived CDR1 and CDR2 are SNHLY and FYNNEI. Trimming cost V 4 bases and J 6 bases; bases outside gene matches: 5.

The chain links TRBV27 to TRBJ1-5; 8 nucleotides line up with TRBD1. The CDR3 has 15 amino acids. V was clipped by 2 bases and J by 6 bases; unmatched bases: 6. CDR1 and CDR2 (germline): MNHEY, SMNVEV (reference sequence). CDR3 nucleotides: TGTGCCAGCAGTTTAAGGCAGGGGGCAAGTCAGCCCCAGCATTTT. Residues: CASSLRQGASQPQHF.

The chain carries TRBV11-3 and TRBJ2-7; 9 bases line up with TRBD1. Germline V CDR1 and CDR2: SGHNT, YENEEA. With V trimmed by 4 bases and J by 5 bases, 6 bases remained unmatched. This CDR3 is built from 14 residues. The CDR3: CASSSGQGVDEQYF. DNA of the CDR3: TGTGCCAGCAGCTCGGGACAGGGAGTAGACGAGCAGTACTTC.

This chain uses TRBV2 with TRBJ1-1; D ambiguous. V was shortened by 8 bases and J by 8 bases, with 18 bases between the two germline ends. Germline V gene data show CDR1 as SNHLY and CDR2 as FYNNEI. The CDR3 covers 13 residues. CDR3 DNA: TGTGCCAGCTTCACAGAGTACGGTCAGGAAGCTTTCTTT. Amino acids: CASFTEYGQEAFF.

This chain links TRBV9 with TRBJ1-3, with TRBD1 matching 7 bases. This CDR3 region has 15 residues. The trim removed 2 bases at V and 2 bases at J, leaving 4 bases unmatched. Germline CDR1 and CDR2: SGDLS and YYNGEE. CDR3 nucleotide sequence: TGTGCCAGCAGCGTGCAGGGGGAGGCTGGAAACACCATATATTTT. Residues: CASSVQGEAGNTIYF.

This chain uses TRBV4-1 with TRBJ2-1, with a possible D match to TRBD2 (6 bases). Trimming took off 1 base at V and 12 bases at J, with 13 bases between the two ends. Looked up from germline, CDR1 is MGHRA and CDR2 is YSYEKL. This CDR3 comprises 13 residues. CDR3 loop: CASSQVVGGWQFF. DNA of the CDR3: TGCGCCAGCAGCCAAGTGGTGGGAGGATGGCAGTTCTTC.

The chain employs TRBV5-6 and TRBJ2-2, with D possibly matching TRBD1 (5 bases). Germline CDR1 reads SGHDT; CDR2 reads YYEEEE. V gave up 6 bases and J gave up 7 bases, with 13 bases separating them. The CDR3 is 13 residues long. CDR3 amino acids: CASTVGPGGELFF. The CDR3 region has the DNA TGTGCCAGCACGGTGGGGCCCGGCGGGGAGCTGTTTTTT.

The CDR3: CASRNRALNSYTF. CDR3 coding DNA: TGTGCCAGCAGAAACAGGGCCTTGAATAGCTACACCTTC. The rearrangement joins TRBV3-1 (or the pseudogene TRBV3-2) to TRBJ1-2, with D possibly being TRBD1 (6 bases). The V gene's germline CDR1 is LGHDT and CDR2 YNNKEL (reference sequence). The V end lost 6 bases, the J end lost 9 bases, and 17 bases lay between the germline ends. The CDR3 is 13 amino acids.

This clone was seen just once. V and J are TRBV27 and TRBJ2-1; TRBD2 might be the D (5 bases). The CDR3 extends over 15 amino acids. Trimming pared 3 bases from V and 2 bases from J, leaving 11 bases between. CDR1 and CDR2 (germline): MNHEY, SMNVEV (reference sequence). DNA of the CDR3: TGTGCCAGCAGTTTGCGAGGGCCAGCCTACAATGAGCAGTTCTTC. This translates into CASSLRGPAYNEQFF.

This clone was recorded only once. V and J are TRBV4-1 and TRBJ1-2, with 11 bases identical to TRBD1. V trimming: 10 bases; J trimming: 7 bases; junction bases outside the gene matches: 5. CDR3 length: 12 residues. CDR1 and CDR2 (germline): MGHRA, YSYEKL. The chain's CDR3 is CATGQGAFGYTF. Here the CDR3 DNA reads TGCGCCACCGGACAGGGGGCATTTGGCTACACCTTC.

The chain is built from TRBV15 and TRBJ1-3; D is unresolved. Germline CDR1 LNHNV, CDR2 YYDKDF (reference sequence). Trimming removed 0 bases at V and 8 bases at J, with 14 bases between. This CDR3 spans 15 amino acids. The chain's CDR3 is CATSREARRGDTIYF. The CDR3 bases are TGTGCCACCAGCAGAGAAGCCCGGCGAGGCGACACCATATATTTT. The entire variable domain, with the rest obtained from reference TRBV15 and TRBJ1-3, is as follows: DAMVIQNPRYQVTQFGKPVTLSCSQTLNHNVMYWYQQKSSQAPKLLFHYYDKDFNNEADTPDNFQSRRPNTSFCFLDIRSPGLGDTAMYLCATSREARRGDTIYFGEGSWLTVV.

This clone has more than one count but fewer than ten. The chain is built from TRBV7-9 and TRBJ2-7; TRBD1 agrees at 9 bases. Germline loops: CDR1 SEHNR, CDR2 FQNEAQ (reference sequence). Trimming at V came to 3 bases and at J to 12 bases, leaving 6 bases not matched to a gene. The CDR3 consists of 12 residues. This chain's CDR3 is CASSFSGQGAYF. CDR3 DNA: TGTGCCAGCAGCTTCTCGGGACAGGGCGCGTACTTC.